This TCR beta chain is from a study of blood T cell repertoires in COVID-19. Overall study context: COVID-19 samples from acute and convalescent phases originated in the United States, Italy and Spain. In each case, the material was cDNA or gDNA derived from T cells, B-cell-depleted T cells, or PBMCs.

Original processing notes: For nucleated cells, counts were estimated from reference gene primer amplification. Libraries were prepared by immunoSEQ multiplex PCR; TCRdb keeps only in-frame clonotypes and omits some of them. The D gene and trimming were derived from the DNA, and the V and J assignments and clone size from that table. The repertoire includes about 98,000 clones, approximately 92% of them detected once, and 1.5% to 2.5% sits in the top ten. Trimming took 4 bases from V and 10 from J; bases not matched to a gene: 7. Germline CDR1 is GTSNPN and CDR2 is SVGIG (reference sequence). The CDR3 runs 14 residues. Seattle-derived patients entered the study during active infection and were followed longitudinally.

The receptor was derived from a woman aged 45 to 65 with COVID-19, enrolled during active disease. The chain recombines TRBV30 with TRBJ1-6; 10 nucleotides align to TRBD1. Sequencing was carried out using peripheral blood. CDR3 bases: TGTGCCTGGACCCCGACAGGGGGCAGATCACCCCTCCACTTT. Protein product: CAWTPTGGRSPLHF.